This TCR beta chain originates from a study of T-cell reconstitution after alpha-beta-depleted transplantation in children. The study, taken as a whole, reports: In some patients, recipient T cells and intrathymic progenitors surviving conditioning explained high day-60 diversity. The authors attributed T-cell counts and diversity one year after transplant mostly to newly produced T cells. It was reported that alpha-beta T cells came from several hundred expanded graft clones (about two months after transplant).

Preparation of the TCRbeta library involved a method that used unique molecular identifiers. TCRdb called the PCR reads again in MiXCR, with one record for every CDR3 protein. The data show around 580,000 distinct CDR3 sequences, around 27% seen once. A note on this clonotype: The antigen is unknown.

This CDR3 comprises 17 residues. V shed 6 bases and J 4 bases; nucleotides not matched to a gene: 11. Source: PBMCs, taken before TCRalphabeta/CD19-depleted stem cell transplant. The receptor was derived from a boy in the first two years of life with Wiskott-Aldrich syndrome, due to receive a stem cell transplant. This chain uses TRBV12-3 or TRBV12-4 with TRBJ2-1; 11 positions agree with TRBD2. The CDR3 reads CASRPTSGRGIYNEQFF. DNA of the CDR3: TGTGCCAGCAGGCCTACTAGCGGGAGAGGGATTTACAATGAGCAGTTCTTC.